This is a list of T cell receptor beta chains from one sample in a study of T cell responses to AZD1222 COVID-19 vaccine. Produced via immunoSEQ multiplex PCR; TCRdb's table is partial and in-frame only. Of fewer than 140,000 clones listed, 80% to 95% are singletons. The material was peripheral blood, obtained 28 days after the second AZD1222 dose. The receptors derive from an adult who received the AZD1222 COVID-19 vaccine. The CDR3 runs from the conserved cysteine through the conserved F or W. A D gene is named only where the DNA matches it firmly. Clone size is given for some rows only: seen once, a few or many times, or a class if the clone is expanded.

TRBV30,-,TRBJ1-5,-,TGTGCCTGGAGCTTCCGTGGCAATCAGCCCCAGCATTTT,CAWSFRGNQPQHF
TRBV5-4,-,TRBJ2-2,-,TGTGCCAGCAGGCGTACAGGAAACACCGGGGAGCTGTTTTTT,CASRRTGNTGELFF
TRBV4-1,once,TRBJ2-5,TRBD1,TGCGCCAGCAGCCCCCACGGGACAGCCCAAGAGACCCAGTACTTC,CASSPHGTAQETQYF
TRBV5-1,few,TRBJ2-1,TRBD1,TGCGCCAGCAGCTTTAGTGGACAGGGTATCAGGAATGAGCAGTTCTTC,CASSFSGQGIRNEQFF
TRBV25-1,-,TRBJ2-2,-,TGTGCCAGCAGTACTTCCACCGGGGAGCTGTTTTTT,CASSTSTGELFF
TRBV19,-,TRBJ2-3,TRBD2,TGTGCCAGTAGTATACTAGCGGGGGGCAGCACAGATACGCAGTATTTT,CASSILAGGSTDTQYF
TRBV28,-,TRBJ2-1,TRBD2,TGTGCCAGCAGTGAGGCCGGGGGGGCCCGTGAGCAGTTCTTC,CASSEAGGAREQFF
TRBV15,few,TRBJ1-2,TRBD1,TGTGCCACCAGCCGGGACAGGGCCGATGGCTACACCTTC,CATSRDRADGYTF
TRBV24-1,-,TRBJ2-2,-,TGTGCCACCAGTGATGCCCGGGGGGGGGAGCTGTTTTTT,CATSDARGGELFF
TRBV10-3,-,TRBJ2-2,-,TGTGCCATCAGTGAGTGGCGGGGTCGGACCGGGGAGCTGTTTTTT,CAISEWRGRTGELFF
TRBV12-3/TRBV12-4,once,TRBJ1-1,-,TGTGCCAGCCGAGTCGTGGCGGACACTGAAGCTTTCTTT,CASRVVADTEAFF
TRBV5-4,-,TRBJ2-3,-,TGTGCCAGCAGCATCTGGACGGCAAGCACAGATACGCAGTATTTT,CASSIWTASTDTQYF
TRBV9,-,TRBJ2-1,TRBD2,TGTGCCAGCAGCCCCCGGGCGGGGGAGGCCTTGTATAATGAGCAGTTCTTC,CASSPRAGEALYNEQFF
TRBV5-8,-,TRBJ1-5,TRBD1,TGTGCCAGCAGCTCCGGACAGGGTAGCAATCAGCCCCAGCATTTT,CASSSGQGSNQPQHF
TRBV5-6,-,TRBJ1-6,-,TGTGCCAGCAGCTACAAAAGGAGGGAAAATTCACCCCTCCACTTT,CASSYKRRENSPLHF
TRBV2,-,TRBJ2-5,TRBD2,TGTGCCAGCAGCCTCGGACTAGGGGTACAAGAGACCCAGTACTTC,CASSLGLGVQETQYF
TRBV2,-,TRBJ1-2,-,TGTGCCAGCTCCAGCGAGCGGCTCATCGATGGCTACACCTTC,CASSSERLIDGYTF
TRBV5-5,-,TRBJ2-2,-,TGTGCCAGCAGCTTAGATTTGGTGTCAACCATGTTGTTTTTT,CASSLDLVSTMLFF
TRBV7-9,-,TRBJ1-4,-,TGTGCCAGCAGCCAGGGGACAACTAATGAAAAACTGTTTTTT,CASSQGTTNEKLFF
TRBV12-5,-,TRBJ1-2,-,TGTGCTAGTGGTTTAATTTGGCCCACGCCCGATGGCTACACCTTC,CASGLIWPTPDGYTF
TRBV9,-,TRBJ2-7,-,TGTGCCAGCAGCGTAGCCACCCCATCCTACGAGCAGTACTTC,CASSVATPSYEQYF